This passage covers 13 T cell receptor beta chains from one sample sequenced in a study of T cell responses to AZD1222 COVID-19 vaccine (dated by TCRdb to the early 2020s). Libraries were prepared through the immunoSEQ multiplex PCR assay. TCRdb holds this immuneACCESS table with in-frame rearrangements only. Some clones are missing; in checked studies, unresolved V genes explain under half, and the rest has no known cause. The sample table records 110,000 or so clones; 90% to 95% of these occur just once. The ten largest clones add up to around 7% of the sample. Reading the label with the study, this specimen's time point is: baseline before first vaccination. The sequenced sample was peripheral blood, obtained on day 0 of AZD1222 vaccination. Every receptor here comes from an adult in good health.

The chain carries TRBV7-3 and TRBJ2-1; possible D gene TRBD2, 5 bases. Germline loops: CDR1 SGHTA, CDR2 FQGTGA. Trimming pared 2 bases from V and 8 bases from J, leaving 10 bases between. CDR3 length: 13 residues. CDR3 DNA sequence: TGTGCCAGCAGCTTAGACTACTCGGATGAGCAGTTCTTC. It specifies CASSLDYSDEQFF.

This clone was counted once. DNA of the CDR3: TGTGCCAGTAGTAAGGGACAGGGGTCCCTCAACACCGGGGAGCTGTTTTTT. It translates to CASSKGQGSLNTGELFF. The V and J genes are TRBV19 and TRBJ2-2, with 10 bases that match TRBD1. V gave up 4 bases and J gave up 2 bases; unmatched junction bases: 7. The germline V gene encodes CDR1 LNHDA and CDR2 SQIVND (reference sequence). CDR3 length equals 17 residues.

This chain uses TRBV11-2 with TRBJ2-4, with 7 bases fitting TRBD1. This CDR3 has 15 residues. Germline lookup yields CDR1 SGHAT and CDR2 FQNNGV. V was clipped by 3 bases and J by 4 bases; unmatched bases: 6. The CDR3: CASSFPGTAKNIQYF. The CDR3 DNA sequence: TGTGCCAGCAGCTTTCCCGGGACAGCAAAAAACATTCAGTACTTC.

CDR3 in amino acids: CSAGRSMAYNEQFF. CDR3 nucleotide sequence: TGCAGCGCAGGTCGTAGTATGGCCTACAATGAGCAGTTCTTC. The chain recombines TRBV29-1 with TRBJ2-1; D is undetermined. This CDR3 region has 14 residues. Trimming took 7 bases from V and 2 from J, leaving 15 bases between them. Germline V lookup: CDR1 SQVTM, CDR2 ANQGSEA.

The rearrangement links TRBV6-5 to TRBJ1-2; tentative D call: TRBD1 (5 bases). Germline loops: CDR1 MNHEY, CDR2 SVGAGI. V shed 2 bases and J shed 4 bases, with 8 bases lying between them. CDR3 length: 13 residues. Written as DNA, the CDR3 is TGTGCCAGCAGTTACGGGGGGTTCTATGGCTACACCTTC. It encodes CASSYGGFYGYTF.

J is TRBJ2-7 and V is TRBV9, with 8 bases fitting TRBD1. Germline values: CDR1 SGDLS, CDR2 YYNGEE. This CDR3 is 14 amino acids long. With V trimmed by 5 bases and J by 1 base, 5 bases remained unmatched. This CDR3 reads CASSRDRQSYEQYF. The CDR3 DNA sequence: TGTGCCAGCAGTCGGGACAGGCAGTCCTACGAGCAGTACTTC.

This chain links TRBV19 with TRBJ1-2; D is uncertain. The CDR3 runs 14 residues. Germline V CDR1 and CDR2: LNHDA, SQIVND (reference sequence). Trimming left V 7 bases short and J 1 base short, with 13 bases between. The CDR3 region has the DNA TGTGCCAGTACTTCAATCCCCCTTAACTATGGCTACACCTTC. It translates to CASTSIPLNYGYTF.

The chain combines TRBV4-3 with TRBJ2-6; D gene unclear. This CDR3 contains 16 residues. V was shortened by 0 bases and J by 0 bases, with 6 bases between the two germline ends. Germline V gene data show CDR1 as LGHNA and CDR2 as YSLEER. CDR3 DNA sequence: TGCGCCAGCAGCCAAGATCTTTACTCTGGGGCCAACGTCCTGACTTTC. Translating it yields CASSQDLYSGANVLTF.

This chain joins TRBV5-1 and TRBJ2-1; D remains ambiguous. This CDR3 region has 15 residues. Per germline, CDR1 SGHRS and CDR2 YFSETQ. V was cut by 5 bases and J by 7 bases, with 19 bases left in between. The CDR3 loop reads CASRGTQVSLNEQFF. The CDR3 DNA follows: TGCGCCAGCAGGGGAACTCAAGTCTCCCTTAATGAGCAGTTCTTC.

The chain is built from TRBV6-2 or TRBV6-3 and TRBJ1-2; a weak D match, TRBD1 (5 bases). Trimming pared 6 bases from V and 4 bases from J, leaving 21 bases between. From germline, CDR1 is MNHEY and CDR2 SVGEGT. The CDR3 has 16 amino acids. As DNA, the CDR3 is TGTGCCAGCAGCCGAACCACCCCCGGGGCCGGCTATGGCTACACCTTC. Translation: CASSRTTPGAGYGYTF.

V and J are TRBV7-6 and TRBJ1-1, with D uncertain. CDR1 SGHVS and CDR2 FNYEAQ come from the germline V gene. The ends were cut back, 3 bases at V and 1 base at J, with 12 bases in the middle. The length of the CDR3 is 15 residues. The CDR3 bases are TGTGCCAGCAGCTTGTATTCGGGCCCGAACACTGAAGCTTTCTTT. Amino acid sequence: CASSLYSGPNTEAFF.

The chain employs TRBV29-1 and TRBJ2-7; 7 nucleotides agree with TRBD2. The germline V gene encodes CDR1 SQVTM and CDR2 ANQGSEA. This CDR3 has 13 residues. V lost 7 bases, J lost 3 bases, and 9 bases stayed unmatched. The CDR3 nucleotides are TGCAGCGCCCTAAATGGGGAGGGCTACGAGCAGTACTTC. As protein: CSALNGEGYEQYF.

The genes are TRBV12-3 or TRBV12-4 and TRBJ1-2; no reliable D call. The CDR3 runs to 13 residues. Trimming took 3 bases from V and 2 from J, leaving 7 bases between them. In nucleotides, the CDR3 is TGTGCCAGCAGTTTCCAACAGAACTATGGCTACACCTTC. This codes for CASSFQQNYGYTF.